This T cell receptor (beta chain) was sequenced during a study of OX40 agonist ivuxolimab in advanced cancers. About the research overall: From about 20 to 80 years was the age range, with a mean of 60 years, and over 80% were male. Study-level findings and limits: CD8+ T cells (on average) carried more expanded clones than CD4+ T cells.

Patients with a history of autoimmune disease or on systemic immunosuppression were excluded. Points on this clone: Its antigen is not known.

CDR3 size: 15 residues. Trimming pared 7 bases from V and 7 bases from J, leaving 20 bases between. The germline CDR1 and CDR2 sequences are MNHEY and SVGAGI. Sequencing was performed with immunoSEQ multiplex PCR; in TCRdb, only in-frame clones are kept and a portion is missing. The sample contains 60,000 to 80,000 clones, roughly 88% of which appear only once. This material consisted of CD4+ or CD8+ T cells sorted from blood, taken in a trial of the OX40 agonist ivuxolimab. This sequence originates from an adult with an advanced solid tumor such as melanoma, head and neck, liver or kidney cancer. This chain connects TRBV6-5 to TRBJ2-1, with D perhaps being TRBD1 or TRBD2 (8 bases each). CDR3 sequence reads: CASKTGQGGRNEQFF. The DNA of the CDR3 is TGTGCCAGCAAGACCGGACAGGGCGGGAGGAATGAGCAGTTCTTC.